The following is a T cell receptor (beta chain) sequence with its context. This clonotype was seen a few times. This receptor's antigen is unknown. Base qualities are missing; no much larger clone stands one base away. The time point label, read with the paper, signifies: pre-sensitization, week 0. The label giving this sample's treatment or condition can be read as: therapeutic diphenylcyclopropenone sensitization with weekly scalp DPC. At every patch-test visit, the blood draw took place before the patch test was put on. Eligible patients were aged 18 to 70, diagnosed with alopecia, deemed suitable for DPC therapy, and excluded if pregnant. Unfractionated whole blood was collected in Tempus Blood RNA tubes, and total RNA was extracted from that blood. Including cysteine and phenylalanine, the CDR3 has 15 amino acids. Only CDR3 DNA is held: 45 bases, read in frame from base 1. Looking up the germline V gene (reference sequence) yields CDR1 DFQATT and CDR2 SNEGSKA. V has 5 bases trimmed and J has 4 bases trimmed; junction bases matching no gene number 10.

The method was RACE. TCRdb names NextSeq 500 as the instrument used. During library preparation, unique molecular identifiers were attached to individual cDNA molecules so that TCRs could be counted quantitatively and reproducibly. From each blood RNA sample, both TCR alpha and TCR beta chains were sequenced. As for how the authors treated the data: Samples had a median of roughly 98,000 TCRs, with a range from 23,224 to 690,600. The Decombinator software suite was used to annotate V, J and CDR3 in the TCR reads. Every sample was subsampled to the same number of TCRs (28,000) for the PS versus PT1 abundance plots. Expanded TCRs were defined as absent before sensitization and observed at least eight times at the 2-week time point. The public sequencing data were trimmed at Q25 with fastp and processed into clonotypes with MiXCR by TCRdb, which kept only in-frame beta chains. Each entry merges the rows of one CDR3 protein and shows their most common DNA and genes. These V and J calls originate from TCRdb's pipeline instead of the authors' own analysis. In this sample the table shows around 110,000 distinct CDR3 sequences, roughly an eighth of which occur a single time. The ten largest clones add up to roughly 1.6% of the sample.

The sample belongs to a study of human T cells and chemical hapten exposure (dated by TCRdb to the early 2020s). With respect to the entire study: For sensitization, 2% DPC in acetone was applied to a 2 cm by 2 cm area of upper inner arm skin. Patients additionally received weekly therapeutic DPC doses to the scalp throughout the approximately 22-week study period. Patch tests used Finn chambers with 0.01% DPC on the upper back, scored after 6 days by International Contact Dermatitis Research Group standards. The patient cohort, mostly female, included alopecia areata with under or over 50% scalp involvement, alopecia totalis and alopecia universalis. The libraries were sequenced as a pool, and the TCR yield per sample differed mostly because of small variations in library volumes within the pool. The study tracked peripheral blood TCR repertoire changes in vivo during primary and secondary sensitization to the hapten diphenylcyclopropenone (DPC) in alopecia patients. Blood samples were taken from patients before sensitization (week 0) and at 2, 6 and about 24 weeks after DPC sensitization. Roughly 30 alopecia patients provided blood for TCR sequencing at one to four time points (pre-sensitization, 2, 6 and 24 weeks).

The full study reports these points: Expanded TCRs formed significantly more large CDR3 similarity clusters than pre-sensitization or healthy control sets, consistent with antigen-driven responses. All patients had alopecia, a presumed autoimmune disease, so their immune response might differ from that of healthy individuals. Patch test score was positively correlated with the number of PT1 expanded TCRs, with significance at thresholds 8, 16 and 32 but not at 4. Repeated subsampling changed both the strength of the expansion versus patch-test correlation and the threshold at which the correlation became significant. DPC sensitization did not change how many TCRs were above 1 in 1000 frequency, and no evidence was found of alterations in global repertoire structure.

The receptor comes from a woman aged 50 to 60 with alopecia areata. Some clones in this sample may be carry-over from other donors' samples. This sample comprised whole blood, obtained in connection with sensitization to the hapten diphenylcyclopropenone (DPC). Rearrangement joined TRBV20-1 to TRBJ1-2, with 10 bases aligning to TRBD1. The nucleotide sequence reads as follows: TGCAGTGCTCCAACCCTCGACAGGGGGCCCTATGGCTACACCTTC. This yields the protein CSAPTLDRGPYGYTF.